One and the same sample provided the 30 T cell receptor beta chains below, sequenced in a study of blood T cells in healthy people across ages (dated by TCRdb to 2014 to 2015). The library was obtained by 5' RACE. Sequenced using an Illumina HiSeq 2500. A second PCR of roughly 7 to 11 cycles was performed with a sample-barcoded 5' primer and a J-beta primer mix. TCRdb ran its own pipeline on the public reads, namely fastp trimming at Q25 and MiXCR clone calling, and kept in-frame beta chains. When rows share a CDR3 protein, they turn into one entry using the most common DNA and genes. The sample data list around 900,000 distinct CDR3 sequences, and 25% to 30% of these were observed just once. The ten largest account for roughly a sixth of the sample. Sequencing used blood. These receptors came from a woman over 75 in good health.

This clonotype has ten or more counts. The chain has TRBV10-3 and TRBJ2-1, with D possibly called TRBD1 or TRBD2 (5 bases each). CDR3 length: 11 amino acids. Germline-derived CDR1 and CDR2 are ENHRY and SYGVKD. With 3 bases removed from V and 12 bases from J, the gap between germline ends came to 9 bases. This CDR3 reads CAISEEGMQFF. In nucleotides, the CDR3 is TGTGCCATCAGTGAAGAGGGGATGCAGTTCTTC.

This clonotype was picked up a small number of times. The rearrangement joins TRBV14 to TRBJ2-7, with unresolved D. The germline V gene has CDR1 SGHDN and CDR2 FVKESK. The CDR3 loop spans 15 amino acids. V lost 0 bases to trimming and J lost 1 base, with 10 bases between them. CDR3 loop: CASSQERNPSYEQYF. The CDR3 nucleotides are TGTGCCAGCAGCCAAGAAAGGAACCCTTCCTACGAGCAGTACTTC. Using reference TRBV14 and TRBJ2-7 for the parts outside the CDR3, the full variable domain is EAGVTQFPSHSVIEKGQTVTLRCDPISGHDNLYWYRRVMGKEIKFLLHFVKESKQDESGMPNNRFLAERTGGTYSTLKVQPAELEDSGVYFCASSQERNPSYEQYFGPGTRLTVT.

In its sample, this clonotype was seen many times. V and J are TRBV10-2 and TRBJ2-3; D not resolved. This CDR3 has 14 amino acids. V was trimmed by 2 bases and J by 6 bases, leaving 12 bases between them. The germline V gene has CDR1 WSHSY and CDR2 SAAADI. In DNA form, the CDR3 reads TGCGCCAGCAGTGAGGGTTATATTCCTGATACGCAGTATTTT. Amino acid sequence: CASSEGYIPDTQYF.

A few counts support this clonotype. Germline is not matched at one junction end, which may reflect a read error. The chain has TRBV10-2 and TRBJ2-7; D unclear. Germline assignment: CDR1 WSHSY and CDR2 SAAADI. The CDR3 length is 13 residues. CDR3 bases: TGCGCCGGCAGAGACCCTCGAAGAGGCGAGCAGTACTTC. Protein: CAGRDPRRGEQYF.

The table lists this clonotype with many counts. V gene TRBV6-1 combines with J gene TRBJ2-7; D remains ambiguous. The V end was cut by 0 bases, the J end by 0 bases, with 9 bases between. From germline, CDR1 is MNHNS and CDR2 SASEGT. CDR3 length equals 15 residues. The CDR3 coding sequence is TGTGCCAGCAGTGAAGCGATAACAGCCTCCTACGAGCAGTACTTC. Protein: CASSEAITASYEQYF.

Comments on this clonotype: This clone may be a read error of a much larger clone one base away. The chain employs TRBV12-3 or TRBV12-4 and TRBJ2-5; D might be TRBD2 (7 bases). This CDR3 is built from 14 residues. Between the trimmed V and J ends, which lost 8 bases and 11 bases, there was a span of 24 bases. CDR3 protein: CASGRGGQSYGQYF. The CDR3 DNA follows: TGTGCCAGCGGACGCGGGGGCCAAAGCTACGGGCAGTACTTC.

The table lists this clonotype with many counts. V and J are TRBV3-1 and TRBJ2-7; D gene ambiguous. Germline CDR1 reads LGHDT; CDR2 reads YNNKEL (reference sequence). The CDR3 length is 13 residues. The V end lost 2 bases, the J end lost 3 bases, and 8 bases lay between the germline ends. The CDR3 region is CASSQKYVYEQYF. Here the CDR3 DNA reads TGTGCCAGCAGCCAAAAATACGTCTACGAGCAGTACTTC.

This clonotype was found many times. This sequence joins TRBV7-2 and TRBJ2-1; D is undetermined. This CDR3 has 15 residues. Germline V lookup: CDR1 SGHTA, CDR2 FQGNSA. V shed 1 base and J shed 7 bases, with 14 bases lying between them. CDR3: CASSLEASRHNEQFF. The CDR3 nucleotides read TGTGCCAGCAGCTTAGAAGCTAGTCGGCATAATGAGCAGTTCTTC.

The rearrangement links TRBV2 to TRBJ2-1; D tentatively reads TRBD1 or TRBD2 (6 bases each). Deletions cut 2 bases from V and 0 bases from J, with 17 bases between. The CDR3 contains 18 residues. Germline V gene data show CDR1 as SNHLY and CDR2 as FYNNEI. This CDR3 is CASSELGGGELSYNEQFF. CDR3 nucleotides: TGTGCCAGCAGTGAATTGGGGGGCGGGGAGCTCTCCTACAATGAGCAGTTCTTC.

In this sample, this clonotype turned up a few times. The chain combines TRBV12-3 or TRBV12-4 with TRBJ1-1, with a tentative D call TRBD1 (5 bases). V dropped 5 bases and J dropped 4 bases, with 14 bases sitting between them. This CDR3 has 14 amino acids. The DNA for the CDR3 is TGTGCCAGCAGTCTAGGGACGCTCCGCACTGAAGCTTTCTTT. Its protein is CASSLGTLRTEAFF.

The CDR3 DNA reads as TGTGCCAGCAAGGAAGTAGCGCTTGAGACCCAGTACTTC. Translated, it gives CASKEVALETQYF. The chain employs TRBV2 and TRBJ2-5, with D perhaps matching TRBD2 (5 bases). Per germline, CDR1 SNHLY and CDR2 FYNNEI. V was clipped by 7 bases and J by 5 bases, with 14 bases between them. This CDR3 contains 13 residues.

This clonotype has just a few counts. This chain links TRBV7-2 with TRBJ1-5; perhaps TRBD1 as D (6 bases). CDR1 is SGHTA and CDR2 is FQGNSA in the germline V gene. This CDR3 is built from 13 residues. V was cut by 4 bases and J by 6 bases, with 10 bases left in between. The CDR3 DNA is TGTGCCAGCAGCTCGGCAGGGGCTCAGCCCCAGCATTTT. It translates to CASSSAGAQPQHF. The full variable domain, rest sourced from reference TRBV7-2 and TRBJ1-5, is GAGVSQSPSNKVTEKGKDVELRCDPISGHTALYWYRQSLGQGLEFLIYFQGNSAPDKSGLPSDRFSAERTGGSVSTLTIQRTQQEDSAVYLCASSSAGAQPQHFGDGTRLSIL.

In its sample, this clonotype was seen many times. The chain carries TRBV7-9 and TRBJ1-2, with 8 bases that match TRBD1. The V segment lost 6 bases and the J segment 2 bases; nucleotides outside the gene matches: 8. This CDR3 has 15 amino acids. Germline V CDR1 and CDR2: SEHNR, FQNEAQ (reference sequence). This CDR3 reads CASSPQGAGNYGYTF. The DNA for the CDR3 is TGTGCCAGCAGTCCTCAGGGGGCAGGGAACTATGGCTACACCTTC.

In regard to this clonotype: A much larger clone lies a single base off, so this may be a read error. The genes are TRBV5-6 and TRBJ2-5, with a tentative D call TRBD2 (6 bases). Trimming cost V 3 bases and J 11 bases, with 20 bases left between them. CDR1 and CDR2 from the germline V gene are SGHDT and YYEEEE. There are 14 residues in the CDR3. This CDR3 is CASSWRVPTNEQYF. The CDR3 bases are TGTGCCAGCAGCTGGAGGGTCCCCACCAATGAGCAGTACTTC.

This clonotype came up a few times. The rearrangement joins TRBV25-1 to TRBJ1-2; TRBD1 matches at 8 bases. The germline CDR1 and CDR2 sequences are MGHDK and SYGVNS. V shed 4 bases and J 7 bases; nucleotides not matched to a gene: 8. The CDR3 consists of 14 residues. The CDR3 region has the DNA TGTGCCAGCAGTGCCCACGCAGGGGGCTTTGGCTACACCTTC. This gives the protein CASSAHAGGFGYTF.

This chain joins TRBV3-1 and TRBJ1-5; D call uncertain. This CDR3 has 14 residues. V lost 2 bases to trimming and J lost 5 bases, with 10 bases between them. Germline V CDR1 and CDR2: LGHDT, YNNKEL (reference sequence). CDR3 coding DNA: TGTGCCAGCAGCCAAAAACCCAACGATCAGCCCCAGCATTTT. Encoded protein: CASSQKPNDQPQHF. Based on the CDR3 plus reference TRBV3-1 and TRBJ1-5, the full variable domain is DTAVSQTPKYLVTQMGNDKSIKCEQNLGHDTMYWYKQDSKKFLKIMFSYNNKELIINETVPNRFSPKSPDKAHLNLHINSLELGDSAVYFCASSQKPNDQPQHFGDGTRLSIL.

This clonotype was seen more than once but under ten times. The chain carries TRBV29-1 and TRBJ1-3, with D possibly matching TRBD1 (6 bases). The CDR3 has 14 amino acids. Germline V gene data show CDR1 as SQVTM and CDR2 as ANQGSEA. The V and J ends lost 4 bases and 4 bases respectively, with 14 bases between them. The CDR3 region has the DNA TGCAGCGTTGGAGTTGGACAGCCCGGAAACACCATATATTTT. Protein: CSVGVGQPGNTIYF.

This clonotype came up many times. The chain couples TRBV5-1 to TRBJ1-2, with D uncertain. Trimming removed 5 bases at V and 4 bases at J, with 18 bases between. CDR3 size: 15 residues. Germline CDR1 SGHRS, CDR2 YFSETQ. CDR3 sequence reads: CASRPGDYSGYGYTF. In DNA form, the CDR3 reads TGCGCCAGCAGGCCCGGCGATTACTCCGGCTATGGCTACACCTTC.

This clonotype was counted ten times or more. The chain joins TRBV14 to TRBJ2-7; the D gene is possibly TRBD1 (6 bases). Germline V gene data show CDR1 as SGHDN and CDR2 as FVKESK. The CDR3 is made up of 15 amino acids. V lost 1 base, J lost 5 bases, and 15 bases lay in between. The CDR3 spells CASSQVDQGMDEQYF. In nucleotides, the CDR3 is TGTGCCAGCAGCCAAGTTGATCAGGGGATGGACGAGCAGTACTTC.

V gene TRBV12-3 or TRBV12-4 combines with J gene TRBJ2-5; tentative D call: TRBD1 (7 bases). The V end lost 3 bases, the J end lost 5 bases, and 13 bases lay between the germline ends. This CDR3 is 14 amino acids long. The CDR3: CASSFMEGAETQYF. The CDR3 nucleotides are TGTGCCAGCAGTTTTATGGAGGGGGCGGAGACCCAGTACTTC.

This clonotype was detected many times. The CDR3 region is CASSFDRGQHTEAFF. DNA for the CDR3: TGTGCCAGCAGTTTTGACAGGGGGCAGCACACTGAAGCTTTCTTT. The V call is TRBV27, the J call TRBJ1-1, with 10 bases lining up with TRBD1. This CDR3 region has 15 residues. V was pared by 3 bases and J by 3 bases, with 4 bases of the junction left unmatched. Per germline, CDR1 MNHEY and CDR2 SMNVEV (reference sequence).

There are a few counts of this clonotype. V gene TRBV3-1 combines with J gene TRBJ1-6, with D possibly matching TRBD1 (5 bases). Germline CDR1 and CDR2: LGHDT and YNNKEL (reference sequence). This CDR3 has 17 amino acids. Trimming shortened V by 4 bases and J by 5 bases, and 18 bases separated the two germline ends. The chain's CDR3 is CASSRNPDSSNNSPLHF. In DNA, the CDR3 is TGTGCCAGCAGCCGGAATCCTGACAGCTCGAATAATTCACCCCTCCACTTT.

This clonotype has at least ten counts. The chain is built from TRBV5-1 and TRBJ2-5, with a possible D match to TRBD1 (6 bases). Trimming cost V 0 bases and J 2 bases, with 8 bases left between them. Looked up from germline, CDR1 is SGHRS and CDR2 is YFSETQ. CDR3 size: 14 residues. CDR3 coding DNA: TGCGCCAGCAGCTTGGGCCAGGGGCAAGAGACCCAGTACTTC. The encoded protein is CASSLGQGQETQYF.

This clonotype was seen ten or more times. J is TRBJ2-6 and V is TRBV29-1; TRBD2 might be the D (7 bases). Germline V gene lookup returns CDR1 SQVTM and CDR2 ANQGSEA. The CDR3 has 15 residues. Trimming shortened V by 5 bases and J by 2 bases, and 13 bases separated the two germline ends. CDR3 region: CSVRGGAPGANVLTF. The CDR3 bases are TGCAGCGTTAGGGGGGGGGCTCCTGGGGCCAACGTCCTGACTTTC.

V usage is TRBV20-1 and J usage is TRBJ2-7, with D tentatively TRBD2 (7 bases). With 5 bases removed from V and 6 bases from J, the gap between germline ends came to 11 bases. The CDR3 totals 11 residues. Germline assignment: CDR1 DFQATT and CDR2 SNEGSKA (reference sequence). Written as DNA, the CDR3 is TGCAGTGCTCCAAGGGGGGGCGAGCAGTACTTC. Amino acid sequence: CSAPRGGEQYF.

This CDR3 reads CASSWGGRGASYNEQFF. The DNA for the CDR3 is TGTGCCAGCAGCTGGGGAGGTCGGGGGGCTTCATACAATGAGCAGTTCTTC. J is TRBJ2-1 and V is TRBV11-3; tentatively, D is TRBD2 (7 bases). CDR3 length: 17 residues. Germline CDR1 and CDR2: SGHNT and YENEEA. With 4 bases removed from V and 4 bases from J, the gap between germline ends came to 20 bases.

This clonotype was found many times. The chain links TRBV5-1 to TRBJ2-3, with D perhaps TRBD1 (6 bases). The CDR3 length is 14 residues. CDR1 is SGHRS, CDR2 YFSETQ, per germline. Trimming removed 2 bases from V and 3 bases from J, with 10 bases in between. The CDR3, as DNA: TGCGCCAGCAGCTTCGGGACAAGTACAGATACGCAGTATTTT. This gives the protein CASSFGTSTDTQYF.

Concerning this clonotype: The DNA is omitted, as the CDR3 cannot be located on it reliably, and the CDR3 follows TCRdb's listing. The chain combines TRBV7-2 with TRBJ1-3; TRBD1 was called by the table and not checked on the DNA. The CDR3 is 15 residues long, counting both termini. Germline V lookup: CDR1 SGHTA, CDR2 FQGNSA. CDR3 sequence: CASRGSGQGGNTIYF.

This clonotype was detected once. Since a much larger clone is just one base distant, this may be a read error. This chain connects TRBV24-1 to TRBJ1-2, with 7 bases lining up with TRBD1. Germline-derived CDR1 and CDR2 are KGHDR and SFDVKD. The CDR3 is 16 amino acids. The CDR3 DNA reads as TGTGCCGCCAGTGACCCGGGACAGAGTCCTAACTATGGCTACACCTTC. As protein: CAASDPGQSPNYGYTF.

This clonotype was seen many times. V usage is TRBV29-1 and J usage is TRBJ2-1; 9 nucleotides line up with TRBD1. V lost 6 bases, J lost 7 bases, and 13 bases stayed unmatched. The CDR3 has 15 residues. Germline-derived CDR1 and CDR2 are SQVTM and ANQGSEA. The CDR3 DNA sequence: TGCAGCGTGGCCGGGACAGGGAAAGAGGGGAATGAGCAGTTCTTC. It translates to CSVAGTGKEGNEQFF.